What follows are 9 T cell receptor delta chains derived from one specimen sequenced in a study of human gamma delta and Vdelta1 T cells. TCRdb re-processed the PCR reads via CATT. The sample has about 6,100 delta-chain clones, roughly a tenth seen once. The sequenced material came from naive CD27+ Vdelta1 gamma-delta T cells from blood. Receptor source: a human donor in good health.

By sample share, this clone is medium-sized. The rearrangement joins TRDV1 to TRDJ1; the match to TRDD3 covers 10 bases. The CDR3 consists of 20 residues. V dropped 1 base and J dropped 6; count of bases not matched to a gene: 20. Germline V gene data show CDR1 as TSWWSYY and CDR2 as QGS. CDR3 sequence (DNA): TGTGCTCTTGGGGAACCCCTGGCCTTTCGTGGTGGGGGATACTTCCATAAACTCATCTTT. Encoded protein: CALGEPLAFRGGGYFHKLIF.

For this clone: TCRdb's listed protein matches a much larger clone and diverges from this DNA's translation at residue 13, likely through a read error; the protein shown comes from the DNA. This chain uses TRDV1 with TRDJ1, with TRDD3 as a possible D gene (10 bases). Germline values: CDR1 TSWWSYY, CDR2 QGS. This CDR3 is 19 amino acids long. Trimming removed 4 bases at V and 4 bases at J, with 28 bases between. The DNA of the CDR3 is TGTGCTCTTGGGGGCCTTCCTACACGTACTGGGGGATCAGGCGATAAACTCATCTTT. Protein: CALGGLPTRTGGSGDKLIF.

For this clone: It differs at one base from a far larger clone, so likely a read error. This chain joins TRDV1 and TRDJ1, with 12 bases matching TRDD3. This CDR3 has 21 amino acids. Germline loops: CDR1 TSWWSYY, CDR2 QGS. After removal of 5 bases from V and 7 bases from J, the junction contained 26 bases not matched to a gene. CDR3: CALGSLSLLPARTGGYPKLIF. The CDR3 nucleotides are TGTGCTCTTGGGTCCTTGAGCCTTCTTCCCGCCCGTACTGGGGGATACCCTAAACTCATCTTT.

This clone was seen more than once but under ten times. TCRdb has a much larger clone's protein, which differs at residue 3 from the translation of this DNA, likely because of a read error; what is shown is the protein translated from the DNA. V gene TRDV1 combines with J gene TRDJ1, with TRDD3 matching over 7 bases. This CDR3 has 18 residues. The germline CDR1 and CDR2 sequences are TSWWSYY and QGS. The CDR3 region is CARGGRLRGGGRSDKLIF. For the CDR3, the DNA is TGTGCTCGTGGGGGACGCCTTCGCGGAGGGGGTAGGTCCGATAAACTCATCTTT.

This clone was found a few times. The TCRdb record carries a much larger clone's protein, which differs from this DNA's translation at residue 13; a read error is the likely cause, and the protein listed here is the DNA translation. The chain combines TRDV1 with TRDJ1; 7 positions match TRDD2. Germline CDR1 and CDR2: TSWWSYY and QGS. The CDR3 length is 19 residues. J gave up 11 bases and V 2 bases, and 26 bases lay outside the gene matches. The CDR3 DNA reads as TGTGCTCTTGGGGAATCGAAGATTTCCTACCTGGCGAGGGCTAGTGAGCTCATCTTT. Its translation is CALGESKISYLARASELIF.

About this clone: This DNA's translation and the protein TCRdb lists, from a much larger clone, do not match at residue 14, likely due to a read error; the protein shown is translated from the DNA. The V call is TRDV1, the J call TRDJ1; D gene unclear. This CDR3 contains 18 residues. The germline V gene has CDR1 TSWWSYY and CDR2 QGS. CDR3 loop: CALGELGPISKYTGKLIF. The CDR3 DNA follows: TGTGCTCTTGGGGAACTAGGTCCAATCAGCAAGTACACCGGTAAACTCATCTTT.

V and J are TRDV1 and TRDJ1, with a possible D match to TRDD3 (5 bases). The CDR3 covers 18 residues. V was shortened by 4 bases and J by 4 bases, with 25 bases between the two germline ends. Germline V lookup: CDR1 TSWWSYY, CDR2 QGS. The CDR3 DNA sequence: TGTGCTCTTGGGGTACCCTGGGTTCGGGGTTGGGGCAACGATAAACTCATCTTT. Protein product: CALGVPWVRGWGNDKLIF.

For this clone: This may be a read error, as it is one base from a much larger clone. V and J are TRDV1 and TRDJ1, with TRDD3 as a possible D gene (7 bases). Per germline, CDR1 TSWWSYY and CDR2 QGS. V lost 4 bases and J 0 bases, leaving 30 bases between the germline ends. CDR3 size: 21 residues. Written as DNA, the CDR3 is TGTGCTCTTGGGGCCCTTAAGGTTCCTAGTCCTGGGGGCCCTTACACCGATAAACTCATCTTT. Translation: CALGALKVPSPGGPYTDKLIF.

This clone was seen a handful of times. V and J are TRDV1 and TRDJ1, with D maybe TRDD3 (8 bases). This CDR3 spans 21 amino acids. V was shortened by 0 bases and J by 3 bases, with 29 bases between the two germline ends. The germline V gene has CDR1 TSWWSYY and CDR2 QGS. The CDR3 sequence: CALGELSFLRRWGISSDKLIF. The CDR3 DNA reads TGTGCTCTTGGGGAACTTTCATTCCTACGTCGTTGGGGGATTAGCTCCGATAAACTCATCTTT.